The clone carrying this TCR beta chain was seen a handful of times. The antigen is not known. This entry is derived from a study of T cell repertoires in cytomegalovirus infection. About the research overall: HLA-B-restricted CMV epitopes that are well studied were used alongside recently identified HLA-C-restricted ones. Public TCR beta signatures were indicative of both CMV infection and a matching HLA type.

Findings and caveats of the study: There were carriers of CMV plus the relevant HLA, and cumulative public TCR beta family frequency identified them. HLA-C-restricted, CMV-specific TCR beta clonotypes were dominant ex vivo.

TCRdb itself ran the reads through MiXCR, one entry per CDR3 protein. The sample consists of around 750,000 distinct CDR3 sequences, about 33% of them appearing once. The CDR3 is made up of 15 amino acids. The V gene end was trimmed by 0 bases and the J gene end by 8 bases; junction bases not matched to a gene: 6. Germline loops: CDR1 MNHNY, CDR2 SVGAGI (reference sequence). The J gene is TRBJ1-2, the V gene TRBV6-6; 10 positions agree with TRBD1. The receptor was derived from a human donor in good health (CMV status not recorded). Some clones in this sample may be carry-over from other donors' samples. This specimen consisted of cultured CD8+ T cells from PBMCs, obtained from culture after CMV antigen stimulation. This CDR3 is CASSYSRQGAWGYTF. For the CDR3, the DNA is TGTGCCAGCAGTTACTCGAGACAGGGGGCATGGGGCTACACCTTC.